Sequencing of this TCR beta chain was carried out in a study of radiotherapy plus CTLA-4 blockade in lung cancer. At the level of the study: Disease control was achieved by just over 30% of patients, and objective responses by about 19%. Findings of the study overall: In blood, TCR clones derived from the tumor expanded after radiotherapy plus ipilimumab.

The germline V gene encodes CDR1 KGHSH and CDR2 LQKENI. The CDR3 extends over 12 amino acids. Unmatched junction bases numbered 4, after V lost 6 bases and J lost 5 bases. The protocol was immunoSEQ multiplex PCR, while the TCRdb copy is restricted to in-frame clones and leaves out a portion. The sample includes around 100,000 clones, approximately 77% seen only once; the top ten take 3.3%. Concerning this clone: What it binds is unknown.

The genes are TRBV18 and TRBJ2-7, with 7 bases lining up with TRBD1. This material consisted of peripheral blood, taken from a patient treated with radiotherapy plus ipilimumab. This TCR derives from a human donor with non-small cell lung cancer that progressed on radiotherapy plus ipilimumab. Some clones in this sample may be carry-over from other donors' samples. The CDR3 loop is CASSPDRDEQYF. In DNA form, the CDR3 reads TGTGCCAGCTCCCCTGACAGGGACGAGCAGTACTTC.